Listed below are T cell receptor beta chains from one sample, sequenced in a study of response to subunit inactivated influenza vaccine. TCRdb called the RT-PCR reads again in MiXCR, with one record for every CDR3 protein. The sample carries hundreds of thousands of distinct CDR3 sequences, about an eighth recorded once. This specimen consisted of PBMCs from blood, obtained about 40 days after vaccination. Every receptor here comes from a man over 45 who received an inactivated influenza vaccine. CDR3s include the opening cysteine and the closing phenylalanine or tryptophan. A D gene is named only where the DNA matches it firmly. Size is stated for part of the rows, as once, few or many counts, or as a class when the clone is expanded.

V gene	J gene	D gene	clone size	CDR3 protein	CDR3 DNA
TRBV4-1	TRBJ2-2	.	.	CASSQGGLATGELFF	TGCGCCAGCAGCCAAGGGGGCCTGGCCACCGGGGAGCTGTTTTTT
TRBV5-1	TRBJ2-5	.	.	CASSTGRTQETQYF	TGCGCCAGCAGCACGGGACGGACTCAAGAGACCCAGTACTTC
TRBV20-1	TRBJ2-1	.	many	CSARDSVSGVGGEQFF	TGCAGTGCTAGAGATAGTGTTTCGGGAGTGGGAGGTGAGCAGTTCTTC
TRBV5-5	TRBJ2-2	TRBD1	few	CASSLPGQGADGELFF	TGTGCCAGCAGTCTCCCGGGGCAGGGGGCTGACGGGGAGCTGTTTTTT
TRBV6-2/TRBV6-3	TRBJ2-1	.	.	CASTSLGDWISYNEQFF	TGTGCCAGCACTTCATTAGGGGACTGGATCTCCTACAATGAGCAGTTCTTC
TRBV11-1	TRBJ2-3	TRBD2	few	CASSLGSSGRPRSTDTQYF	TGTGCCAGCAGCTTAGGATCCAGCGGGAGGCCCCGAAGCACAGATACGCAGTATTTT
TRBV21-1	TRBJ2-7	.	.	CASSRSGGSFAEQYF	TGTGCCAGCAGCCGGTCGGGGGGCTCATTCGCCGAGCAGTACTTC
TRBV20-1	TRBJ2-7	.	few	CSARVFATVGLSSYEQYF	TGCAGTGCTAGGGTATTTGCGACAGTGGGCCTTAGCTCCTACGAGCAGTACTTC
TRBV27	TRBJ2-1	.	.	CASSMGVAYNEQFF	TGTGCCAGCAGTATGGGAGTCGCCTACAATGAGCAGTTCTTC
TRBV6-2/TRBV6-3	TRBJ2-6	.	many	CASSYTRASDLSSGANVLTF	TGTGCCAGCAGTTACACCAGGGCCAGCGATCTTTCATCTGGGGCCAACGTCCTGACTTTC
TRBV18	TRBJ2-3	.	few	CASSPPLTETAWGPDTQYF	TGTGCCAGCTCACCACCCCTCACCGAAACAGCATGGGGTCCAGATACGCAGTATTTT
TRBV10-3	TRBJ2-3	TRBD2	.	CAICRGGFTDTQYF	TGTGCCATCTGTCGCGGGGGGTTCACAGATACGCAGTATTTT
TRBV12-3/TRBV12-4	TRBJ2-5	.	many	CASSFVAVETQYF	TGTGCCAGCAGTTTCGTGGCAGTTGAGACCCAGTACTTC
TRBV7-9	TRBJ2-1	.	.	CASSLALEGVEQFF	TGTGCCAGCAGCTTAGCGCTAGAAGGCGTTGAGCAGTTCTTC
TRBV7-9	TRBJ2-1	TRBD1	many	CASSLPGQVHNEQFF	TGTGCCAGCAGCCTACCGGGACAGGTCCACAATGAGCAGTTCTTC
TRBV12-3/TRBV12-4	TRBJ1-5	.	many	CASSQGSLKPQHF	TGTGCCAGCAGTCAGGGCAGTTTAAAGCCCCAGCATTTT
TRBV12-3/TRBV12-4	TRBJ1-5	.	.	CASRIVGWSNQPQHF	TGTGCCAGCAGAATAGTAGGGTGGAGCAATCAGCCCCAGCATTTT
TRBV7-9	TRBJ2-5	.	.	CASSTLADQETQYF	TGTGCCAGCAGCACTTTAGCGGATCAAGAGACCCAGTACTTC
TRBV7-2	TRBJ2-1	.	many	CASSLDPGYNEQFF	TGTGCCAGCAGCTTAGACCCGGGCTACAATGAGCAGTTCTTC
TRBV5-6	TRBJ2-1	TRBD2	few	CASSLPPSGYNEQFF	TGTGCCAGCAGCTTGCCCCCTAGCGGGTACAATGAGCAGTTCTTC
TRBV9	TRBJ2-3	.	few	CASSVDIGNTQYF	TGTGCCAGCAGCGTAGATATTGGGAATACGCAGTATTTT
TRBV20-1	TRBJ2-7	.	.	CSARTGDYSYEQYF	TGCAGTGCTAGGACAGGGGACTACTCCTACGAGCAGTACTTC
TRBV7-9	TRBJ2-7	TRBD2	.	CASSLLGTSGKTYEQYF	TGTGCCAGCAGCTTATTAGGGACTAGCGGGAAGACATACGAGCAGTACTTC
TRBV4-2	TRBJ2-1	.	.	CASSQRSNSGGNNEQFF	TGTGCCAGCAGCCAGCGGTCCAATAGTGGGGGTAACAATGAGCAGTTCTTC
TRBV7-2	TRBJ2-4	.	few	CASSEASVNIQYF	TGTGCCAGCAGCGAAGCTAGCGTAAACATTCAGTACTTC
TRBV5-6	TRBJ2-2	.	once	CASSARGSWFVGELFF	TGTGCCAGCAGCGCCCGGGGGAGTTGGTTCGTGGGGGAGCTGTTTTTT
TRBV6-2/TRBV6-3	TRBJ2-5	.	.	CASSTPRTVAQETQYF	TGTGCCAGCAGCACCCCCCGGACAGTAGCCCAAGAGACCCAGTACTTC
TRBV5-1	TRBJ2-1	TRBD1	many	CASSYRGHEQFF	TGCGCCAGCAGCTACAGGGGGCATGAGCAGTTCTTC
TRBV15	TRBJ1-6	TRBD1	.	CATSRNRDRASPLHF	TGTGCCACCAGCAGAAACCGGGACAGGGCTTCACCCCTCCACTTT
TRBV30	TRBJ1-4	.	few	CAWSIERGFGKLFF	TGTGCCTGGAGTATAGAGCGGGGGTTTGGAAAACTGTTTTTT
TRBV5-6	TRBJ2-5	.	many	CASSLIREETQYF	TGTGCCAGCAGCTTGATTAGGGAAGAGACCCAGTACTTC
TRBV10-3	TRBJ2-2	TRBD1	.	CANAGGTNTGELFF	TGTGCCAATGCAGGGGGAACGAACACCGGGGAGCTGTTTTTT
TRBV11-2	TRBJ2-7	TRBD1	.	CASSPPGTGNYEQYF	TGTGCCAGCAGCCCCCCCGGGACAGGGAACTACGAGCAGTACTTC
TRBV7-2	TRBJ2-3	.	.	CASSPGSIGTDTQYF	TGTGCCAGCAGCCCGGGGAGTATTGGCACAGATACGCAGTATTTT
TRBV10-3	TRBJ2-5	TRBD2	.	CAISYSGRETQYF	TGTGCCATCAGTTATAGCGGGAGAGAGACCCAGTACTTC
TRBV5-6	TRBJ2-7	TRBD1	.	CVSSERGTGPYF	TGTGTCAGCAGCGAAAGAGGGACAGGCCCGTACTTC
TRBV6-1	TRBJ2-2	.	.	CASRRTSRGTGELFF	TGTGCCAGCAGAAGGACGTCGAGGGGAACCGGGGAGCTGTTTTTT
TRBV10-3	TRBJ2-7	.	.	CASGDVWRTYEQYF	TGTGCCTCAGGAGATGTGTGGCGGACCTACGAGCAGTACTTC
TRBV11-2	TRBJ2-2	.	.	CASSLVTGVYTGELFF	TGTGCCAGCAGCTTGGTGACGGGGGTATACACCGGGGAGCTGTTTTTT
TRBV5-1	TRBJ2-3	TRBD1	.	CASSSGQGRNSGTQYF	TGCGCCAGCAGCAGCGGACAGGGGCGGAATTCTGGTACGCAGTATTTT
TRBV3-1	TRBJ2-1	.	.	CASSPAGDGEQFF	TGTGCCAGCAGCCCAGCAGGAGATGGTGAGCAGTTCTTC
TRBV7-9	TRBJ2-7	TRBD1	.	CASSLADRVHEQYF	TGTGCCAGCAGCTTAGCCGACAGGGTCCACGAGCAGTACTTC
TRBV20-1	TRBJ1-1	.	.	CSASPHIAASEAFF	TGCAGTGCTAGCCCTCACATTGCTGCCAGTGAAGCTTTCTTT
TRBV12-3/TRBV12-4	TRBJ2-2	.	few	CASIIGGGPGELFF	TGTGCCAGCATCATAGGGGGGGGCCCCGGGGAGCTGTTTTTT
TRBV5-6	TRBJ2-2	TRBD2	.	CASSLMLAGITGELFF	TGTGCCAGCAGCTTGATGCTAGCGGGGATCACCGGGGAGCTGTTTTTT
TRBV20-1	TRBJ2-7	TRBD2	few	CSAQPGTSGRLYEQYF	TGCAGTGCTCAGCCTGGGACTAGCGGGAGGCTCTACGAGCAGTACTTC
TRBV12-3/TRBV12-4	TRBJ2-3	TRBD1	many	CASSPPTGIGTDTQYF	TGTGCCAGCAGCCCCCCGACAGGGATTGGCACAGATACGCAGTATTTT
TRBV7-8	TRBJ2-5	.	.	CASSLQGASETQYF	TGTGCCAGCAGCTTACAGGGTGCGTCAGAGACCCAGTACTTC
TRBV7-2	TRBJ2-3	.	.	CASSRLNLGTDTQYF	TGTGCCAGCAGCCGGCTCAACCTGGGCACAGATACGCAGTATTTT